This TCR beta chain originates from a study of OX40 agonist ivuxolimab in advanced cancers. Study details: Ivuxolimab is an agonistic anti-OX40 (CD134) antibody, and patients were treated with it. Under the entry rules, prior anti-PD-1, anti-PD-L1 or anti-CTLA-4 therapy was allowed, and 40% had some.

Sequenced by immunoSEQ multiplex PCR; TCRdb stores in-frame clones only, minus some. The sample lists about 70,000 clones; around 88% were seen once. Notes on the study in general: More expanded clones were seen, on average, in CD8+ T cells than in CD4+.

CDR1 and CDR2 from the germline V gene are MDHEN and SYDVKM. With V trimmed by 6 bases and J by 6 bases, 7 bases remained unmatched. The CDR3 runs to 14 residues. Remarks on this clone: The antigen remains undetermined.

This specimen consisted of CD4+ or CD8+ T cells sorted from blood, obtained in a trial of the OX40 agonist ivuxolimab. This receptor was identified in an adult with an advanced solid tumor such as melanoma, head and neck, liver or kidney cancer. This rearrangement joins TRBV28 to TRBJ2-1, with 8 positions matching TRBD2. For the CDR3, the DNA is TGTGCCAGCAGCCGGGGGGGGCTAACCAATGAGCAGTTCTTC. It translates to CASSRGGLTNEQFF.